This TCR beta chain was retrieved from a study of cytotoxic CD8 clonotypes in ibrutinib-treated CLL. V was pared by 3 bases and J by 0 bases, with 8 bases between. This CDR3 is built from 14 residues. CDR1 is SGDLS, CDR2 YYNGEE, per germline. The protocol was immunoSEQ multiplex PCR, while the TCRdb copy is restricted to in-frame clones and leaves out a portion. This sample has some 130,000 clones, with 76% found just once. The specimen was PBMCs, collected after 24 months of ibrutinib treatment. This chain uses TRBV9 with TRBJ2-3; D unresolved. The clonotype comes from a human donor with chronic lymphocytic leukemia. Here the CDR3 reads CASSAPPSTDTQYF. The DNA of the CDR3 is TGTGCCAGCAGCGCCCCGCCCAGCACAGATACGCAGTATTTT.